These T cell receptor beta chains were read from a single sample in a study of T cells in Graves' hyperthyroidism and ophthalmopathy. TCRdb reanalysed the multiplex PCR reads using MiXCR and keeps one entry per CDR3 protein. The sample records about 360,000 distinct CDR3 sequences, around a sixth being singletons. The sample was blood. These receptors were taken from a woman aged 18-35 years with Graves' hyperthyroidism that later progressed to Graves' ophthalmopathy. CDR3s include the opening cysteine and the closing phenylalanine or tryptophan. D genes are given only for firm matches. Rows may omit the clone size; those that give it use once, few, many or a size class.

cdr3_length j_call clone_size v_call d_call cdr3_aa cdr3_nt
15 TRBJ2-1 once TRBV14 TRBD2 CASSQVSGRVDEQFF TGTGCCAGCAGCCAAGTTAGCGGGAGAGTTGATGAGCAGTTCTTC
13 TRBJ1-1 many TRBV9 NA CASSVGQYTEAFF TGTGCCAGCAGCGTAGGACAGTACACTGAAGCTTTCTTT
14 TRBJ2-3 many TRBV20-1 NA CSARPSGSRDTQYF TGCAGTGCTAGGCCATCCGGGTCGAGAGATACGCAGTATTTT
14 TRBJ2-1 many TRBV7-9 NA CASSSNRAGNEQFF TGTGCCAGCAGCTCGAATAGGGCGGGCAATGAGCAGTTCTTC
15 TRBJ2-5 NA TRBV6-1 TRBD2 CASSPSGRARETQYF TGTGCCAGCAGCCCTAGCGGGAGGGCCCGGGAGACCCAGTACTTC
16 TRBJ2-1 many TRBV3-1 TRBD2 CASSQEGAGGANEQFF TGTGCCAGCAGCCAAGAAGGAGCGGGAGGGGCTAATGAGCAGTTCTTC
15 TRBJ2-1 many TRBV20-1 TRBD2 CSARPLAGGYNEQFF TGCAGTGCTAGGCCTCTAGCGGGAGGCTACAATGAGCAGTTCTTC
15 TRBJ2-1 NA TRBV7-8 TRBD2 CASSSQGWGGNEQFF TGTGCCAGCAGCTCCCAGGGTTGGGGGGGCAATGAGCAGTTCTTC
12 TRBJ2-5 many TRBV20-1 NA CSARGGVETQYF TGCAGTGCTAGAGGGGGAGTGGAGACCCAGTACTTC
14 TRBJ2-4 few TRBV5-1 TRBD1 CASSRGQVGDIQYF TGCGCCAGCAGCAGGGGGCAGGTCGGGGACATTCAGTACTTC
15 TRBJ2-5 NA TRBV9 TRBD2 CASSATRLAQETQYF TGTGCCAGCAGCGCTACAAGACTAGCGCAAGAGACCCAGTACTTC
20 TRBJ2-1 many TRBV27 TRBD2 CASSLSTGLAGVPTYNEQFF TGTGCCAGCAGTTTATCGACGGGACTAGCGGGAGTCCCTACCTACAATGAGCAGTTCTTC
12 TRBJ1-5 many TRBV20-1 NA CSAKVGNQPQHF TGCAGTGCTAAGGTGGGCAATCAGCCCCAGCATTTT
17 TRBJ2-1 NA TRBV2 TRBD2 CASSTPPSGRAGGEQFF TGTGCCAGCAGTACACCGCCTAGCGGGAGGGCGGGGGGTGAGCAGTTCTTC
15 TRBJ2-3 few TRBV9 TRBD2 CASSAGTSGSATQYF TGTGCCAGCAGCGCCGGGACTAGCGGGAGTGCTACGCAGTATTTT
19 TRBJ2-1 many TRBV30 TRBD2 CAWSGETSGTEPSYNEQFF TGTGCCTGGTCTGGTGAGACTAGCGGGACCGAACCCTCCTACAATGAGCAGTTCTTC
14 TRBJ2-1 many TRBV6-5 TRBD2 CASSYTGGYNEQFF TGTGCCAGCAGTTACACGGGAGGGTACAATGAGCAGTTCTTC
17 TRBJ1-4 many TRBV27 TRBD1 CASSLFFTGATNEKLFF TGTGCCAGCAGTTTATTCTTCACAGGGGCAACTAATGAAAAACTGTTTTTT
15 TRBJ2-3 many TRBV27 TRBD2 CASSFQGTRADTQYF TGTGCCAGCAGTTTCCAAGGGACTAGGGCAGATACGCAGTATTTT
15 TRBJ1-1 few TRBV25-1 NA CASSEGTYMNTEAFF TGTGCCAGCAGTGAAGGGACCTATATGAACACTGAAGCTTTCTTT
14 TRBJ2-2 NA TRBV4-1 TRBD2 CASSQPGGTGELFF TGCGCCAGCAGCCAACCCGGGGGGACCGGGGAGCTGTTTTTT
13 TRBJ1-2 many TRBV29-1 NA CSVEGKGSYGYTF TGCAGCGTTGAAGGGAAGGGGTCCTATGGCTACACCTTC
16 TRBJ2-1 many TRBV7-2 TRBD2 CASRKTPSGTYNEQFF TGTGCCAGCAGGAAAACCCCGAGCGGGACCTACAATGAGCAGTTCTTC
12 TRBJ1-2 NA TRBV28 NA CASSFRDRGYTF TGTGCCAGCAGTTTCAGGGACCGTGGCTACACCTTC
14 TRBJ2-2 few TRBV28 NA CASSGKENTGELFF TGTGCCAGCAGTGGGAAGGAGAACACCGGGGAGCTGTTTTTT
17 TRBJ1-2 NA TRBV7-8 NA CASSLPVAATSNYGYTF TGTGCCAGCAGCCTTCCCGTGGCAGCTACTAGTAACTATGGCTACACCTTC
15 TRBJ2-7 many TRBV28 NA CASSLSASQKDEQYF TGTGCCAGCAGTTTATCTGCTAGTCAGAAGGACGAGCAGTACTTC
16 TRBJ2-4 once TRBV15 NA CATSREGALAKNIQYF TGTGCCACCAGCAGAGAGGGAGCTCTAGCCAAAAACATTCAGTACTTC
15 TRBJ2-3 many TRBV28 TRBD1 CASSPGQATTDTQYF TGTGCCAGCAGTCCGGGACAGGCAACCACAGATACGCAGTATTTT
15 TRBJ2-5 many TRBV6-2/TRBV6-3 NA CASRPQGTYQETQYF TGTGCCAGCAGACCACAGGGAACGTACCAAGAGACCCAGTACTTC
14 TRBJ1-2 few TRBV4-1 NA CASSQGVTNYGYTF TGCGCCAGCAGCCAAGGGGTCACTAACTATGGCTACACCTTC
15 TRBJ2-7 many TRBV20-1 TRBD2 CSAPTGTSGSYEQYF TGCAGTGCTCCGACCGGGACTAGCGGGAGCTACGAGCAGTACTTC
15 TRBJ2-3 many TRBV20-1 NA CSARDFRGSTDTQYF TGCAGTGCTAGAGATTTTCGGGGGAGCACAGATACGCAGTATTTT
15 TRBJ1-5 few TRBV19 NA CASSIGDISNQPQHF TGTGCCAGTAGTATCGGGGACATTAGCAATCAGCCCCAGCATTTT
19 TRBJ2-7 NA TRBV10-2 TRBD1 CASRADRDRGSSGFYEQYF TGCGCCAGCAGAGCCGACCGGGACAGGGGGTCTTCGGGTTTCTACGAGCAGTACTTC
16 TRBJ2-5 many TRBV10-3 TRBD1 CAISSGTGGARETQYF TGTGCCATCAGTTCCGGGACAGGGGGCGCGAGGGAGACCCAGTACTTC
19 TRBJ1-4 many TRBV11-2 TRBD1 CASSAGQGRGFATNEKLFF TGTGCCAGCAGCGCAGGACAGGGGAGAGGATTTGCAACTAATGAAAAACTGTTTTTT
15 TRBJ1-1 many TRBV6-6 NA CASSYSNRVDTEAFF TGTGCCAGCAGTTACTCGAACAGGGTCGACACTGAAGCTTTCTTT
18 TRBJ2-2 NA TRBV7-9 TRBD2 CASSLTRLAGAYTGELFF TGTGCCAGCAGCTTAACGAGACTAGCGGGAGCATATACCGGGGAGCTGTTTTTT
13 TRBJ2-5 few TRBV6-1 TRBD2 CASRAGVKETQYF TGTGCCAGCAGGGCGGGGGTAAAGGAGACCCAGTACTTC
12 TRBJ2-3 few TRBV12-3/TRBV12-4 NA CASSLDRHTQYF TGTGCCAGCAGTTTAGACCGCCATACGCAGTATTTT